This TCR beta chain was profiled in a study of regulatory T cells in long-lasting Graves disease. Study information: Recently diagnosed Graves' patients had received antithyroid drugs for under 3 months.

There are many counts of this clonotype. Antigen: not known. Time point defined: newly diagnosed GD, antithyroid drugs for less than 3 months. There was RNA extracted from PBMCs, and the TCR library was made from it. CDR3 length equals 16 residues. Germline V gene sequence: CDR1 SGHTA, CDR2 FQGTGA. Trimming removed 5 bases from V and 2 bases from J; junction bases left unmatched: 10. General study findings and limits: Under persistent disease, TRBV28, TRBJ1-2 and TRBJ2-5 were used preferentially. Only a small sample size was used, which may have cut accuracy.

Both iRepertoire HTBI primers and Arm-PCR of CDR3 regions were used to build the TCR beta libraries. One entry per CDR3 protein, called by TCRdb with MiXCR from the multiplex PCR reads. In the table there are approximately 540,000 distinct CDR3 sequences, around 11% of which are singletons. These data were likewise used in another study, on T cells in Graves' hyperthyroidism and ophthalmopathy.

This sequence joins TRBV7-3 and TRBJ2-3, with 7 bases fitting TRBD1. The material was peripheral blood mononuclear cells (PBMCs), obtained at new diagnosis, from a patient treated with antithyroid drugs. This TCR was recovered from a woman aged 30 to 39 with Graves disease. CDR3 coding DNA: TGTGCCAGCAGCAAACCGACAGGGATGGTCACAGATACGCAGTATTTT. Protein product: CASSKPTGMVTDTQYF.